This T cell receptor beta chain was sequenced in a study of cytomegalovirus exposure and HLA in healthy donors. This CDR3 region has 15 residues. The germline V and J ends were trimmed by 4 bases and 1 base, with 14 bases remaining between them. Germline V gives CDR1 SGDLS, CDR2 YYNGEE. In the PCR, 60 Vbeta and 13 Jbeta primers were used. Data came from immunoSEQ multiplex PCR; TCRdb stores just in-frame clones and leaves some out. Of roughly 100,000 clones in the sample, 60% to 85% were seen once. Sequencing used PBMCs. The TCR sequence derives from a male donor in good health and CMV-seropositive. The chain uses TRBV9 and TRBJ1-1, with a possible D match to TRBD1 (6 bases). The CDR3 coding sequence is TGTGCCAGCAGCATACAGGGTACGCCGAACACTGAAGCTTTCTTT. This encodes CASSIQGTPNTEAFF.